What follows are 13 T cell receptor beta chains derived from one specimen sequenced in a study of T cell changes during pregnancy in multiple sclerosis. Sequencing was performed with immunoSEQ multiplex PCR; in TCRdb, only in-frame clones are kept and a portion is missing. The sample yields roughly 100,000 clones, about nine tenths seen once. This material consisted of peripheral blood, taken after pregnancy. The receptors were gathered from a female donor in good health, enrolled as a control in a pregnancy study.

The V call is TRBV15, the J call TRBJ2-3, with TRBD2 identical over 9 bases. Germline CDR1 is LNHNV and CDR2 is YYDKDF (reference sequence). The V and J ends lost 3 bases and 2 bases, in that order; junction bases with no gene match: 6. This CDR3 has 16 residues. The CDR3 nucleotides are TGTGCCACCAGCAGGTTAGCGGGGGCGACCACAGATACGCAGTATTTT. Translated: CATSRLAGATTDTQYF.

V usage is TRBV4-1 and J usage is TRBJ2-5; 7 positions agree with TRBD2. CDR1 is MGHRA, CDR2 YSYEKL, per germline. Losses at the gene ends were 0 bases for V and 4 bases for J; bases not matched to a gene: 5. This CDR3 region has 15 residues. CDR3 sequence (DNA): TGCGCCAGCAGCCAAGATCCAGCGGGGTTAGAGACCCAGTACTTC. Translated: CASSQDPAGLETQYF.

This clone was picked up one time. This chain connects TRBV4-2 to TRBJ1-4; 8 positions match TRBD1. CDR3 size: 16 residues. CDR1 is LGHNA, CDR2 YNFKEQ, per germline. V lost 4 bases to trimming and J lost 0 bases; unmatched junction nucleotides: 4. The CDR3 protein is CASSPGQGATNEKLFF. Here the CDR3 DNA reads TGTGCCAGCAGCCCCGGACAGGGCGCAACTAATGAAAAACTGTTTTTT.

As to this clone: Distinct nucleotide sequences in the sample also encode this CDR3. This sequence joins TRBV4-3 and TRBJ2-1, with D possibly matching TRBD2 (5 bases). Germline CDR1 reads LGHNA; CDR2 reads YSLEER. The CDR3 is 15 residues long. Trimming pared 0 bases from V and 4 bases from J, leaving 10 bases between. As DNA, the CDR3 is TGCGCCAGCAGCCAAGAAGGAGGATCTTACAATGAGCAGTTCTTC. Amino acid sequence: CASSQEGGSYNEQFF.

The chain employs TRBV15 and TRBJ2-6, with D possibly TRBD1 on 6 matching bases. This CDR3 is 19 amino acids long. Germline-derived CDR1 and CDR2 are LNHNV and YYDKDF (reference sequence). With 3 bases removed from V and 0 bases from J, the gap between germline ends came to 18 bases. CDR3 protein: CATSRVGTRVFSGANVLTF. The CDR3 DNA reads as TGTGCCACCAGCAGGGTAGGGACAAGGGTTTTCTCTGGGGCCAACGTCCTGACTTTC.

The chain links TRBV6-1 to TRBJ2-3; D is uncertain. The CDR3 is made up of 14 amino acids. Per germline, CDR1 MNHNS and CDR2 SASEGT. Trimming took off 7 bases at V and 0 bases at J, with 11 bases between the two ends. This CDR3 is CASNPRSSTDTQYF. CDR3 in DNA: TGTGCCAGCAATCCCCGGAGTAGCACAGATACGCAGTATTTT.

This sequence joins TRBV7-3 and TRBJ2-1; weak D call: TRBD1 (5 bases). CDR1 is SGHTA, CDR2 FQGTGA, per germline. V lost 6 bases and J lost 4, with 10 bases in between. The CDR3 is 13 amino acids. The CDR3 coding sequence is TGTGCCAGCAGTCTCGACAGTTACAATGAGCAGTTCTTC. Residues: CASSLDSYNEQFF.

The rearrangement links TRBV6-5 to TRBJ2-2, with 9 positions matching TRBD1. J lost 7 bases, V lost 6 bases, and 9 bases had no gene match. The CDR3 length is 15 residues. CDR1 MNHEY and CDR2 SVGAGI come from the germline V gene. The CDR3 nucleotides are TGTGCCAGCAGAGAGGGACAGGGTCACGTCGGGGAGCTGTTTTTT. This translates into CASREGQGHVGELFF.

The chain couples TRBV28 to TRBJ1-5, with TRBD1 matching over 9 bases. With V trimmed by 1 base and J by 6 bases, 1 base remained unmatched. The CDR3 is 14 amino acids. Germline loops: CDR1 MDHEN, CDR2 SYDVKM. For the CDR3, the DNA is TGTGCCAGCAGTTTATTGACAGGGGGTCAGCCCCAGCATTTT. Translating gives CASSLLTGGQPQHF.

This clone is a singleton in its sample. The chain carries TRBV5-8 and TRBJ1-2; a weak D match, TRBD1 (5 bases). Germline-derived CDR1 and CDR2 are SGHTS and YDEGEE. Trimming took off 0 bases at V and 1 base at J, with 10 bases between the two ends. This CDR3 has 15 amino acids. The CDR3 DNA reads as TGTGCCAGCAGCTTGGGTCGGGACTATAACTATGGCTACACCTTC. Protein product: CASSLGRDYNYGYTF. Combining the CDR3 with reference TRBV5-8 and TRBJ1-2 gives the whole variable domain EAGVTQSPTHLIKTRGQQATLRCSPISGHTSVYWYQQALGLGLQFLLWYDEGEERNRGNFPPRFSGRQFPNYSSELNVNALELEDSALYLCASSLGRDYNYGYTFGSGTRLTVV.

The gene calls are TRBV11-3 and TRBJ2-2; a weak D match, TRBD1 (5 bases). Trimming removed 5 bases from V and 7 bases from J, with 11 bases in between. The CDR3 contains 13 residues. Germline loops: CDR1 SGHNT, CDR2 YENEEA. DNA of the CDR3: TGTGCCAGCAGCCTAGTAAGGGGCGGGGAGCTGTTTTTT. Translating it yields CASSLVRGGELFF. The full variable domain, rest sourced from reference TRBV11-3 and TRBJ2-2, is EAGVVQSPRYKIIEKKQPVAFWCNPISGHNTLYWYLQNLGQGPELLIRYENEEAVDDSQLPKDRFSAERLKGVDSTLKIQPAELGDSAVYLCASSLVRGGELFFGEGSRLTVL.

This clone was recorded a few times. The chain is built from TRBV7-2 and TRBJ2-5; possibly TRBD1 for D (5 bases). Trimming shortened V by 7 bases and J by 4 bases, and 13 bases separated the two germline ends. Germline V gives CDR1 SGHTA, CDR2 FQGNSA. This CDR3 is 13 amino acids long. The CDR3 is CASMGRVGETQYF. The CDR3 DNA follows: TGTGCCAGCATGGGCAGGGTGGGAGAGACCCAGTACTTC.

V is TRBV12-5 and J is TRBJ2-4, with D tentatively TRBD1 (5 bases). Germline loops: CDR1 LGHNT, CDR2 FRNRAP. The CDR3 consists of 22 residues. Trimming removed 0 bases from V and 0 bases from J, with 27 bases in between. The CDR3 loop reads CASGLVPTSTGTVWRAKNIQYF. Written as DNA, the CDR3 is TGTGCTAGTGGTTTGGTACCGACCTCCACAGGAACTGTATGGAGAGCCAAAAACATTCAGTACTTC.